The 30 T cell receptor beta chains listed next were all sequenced from one sample in a study of beta chain features in type 1 diabetes. Of the isolated RNA, all was reverse transcribed, and so the sequenced material was expressed TCRB transcripts. Assay: immunoSEQ multiplex PCR; the TCRdb copy retains only in-frame clones and omits some. Of about 360,000 clones in the sample, 10% to 15% are singletons; the top ten hold less than 0.02%. Sequenced: naive CD4+ T cells from blood. These receptors came from a young man in good health.

The chain uses TRBV19 and TRBJ2-5; 10 bases are shared with TRBD2. From germline, CDR1 is LNHDA and CDR2 SQIVND (reference sequence). There are 18 residues in the CDR3. The V segment lost 3 bases and the J segment 4 bases; nucleotides outside the gene matches: 14. This CDR3 reads CASSILAGDLLRVETQYF. The CDR3 nucleotides read TGTGCCAGTAGTATCCTAGCGGGAGACCTTCTCCGTGTAGAGACCCAGTACTTC.

This clone has only a few counts. V and J are TRBV5-4 and TRBJ2-1, with TRBD1 matching 7 bases. J gave up 2 bases and V 5 bases, and 7 bases lay outside the gene matches. The CDR3 totals 15 residues. Per germline, CDR1 SGHNT and CDR2 YYREEE (reference sequence). This CDR3 reads CASSLAQGTYNEQFF. The CDR3, as DNA: TGTGCCAGCAGTCTTGCACAGGGGACCTACAATGAGCAGTTCTTC.

This clone was counted a few times. The rearrangement links TRBV11-2 to TRBJ2-2; no clear D gene. The germline CDR1 and CDR2 sequences are SGHAT and FQNNGV. The V end lost 5 bases, the J end lost 8 bases, and 6 bases lay between the germline ends. CDR3 size: 11 residues. The CDR3 DNA reads as TGTGCCAGCAGCCCTCAGGGGGAGCTGTTTTTT. Protein sequence: CASSPQGELFF.

This sequence joins TRBV25-1 and TRBJ2-7; 9 nucleotides line up with TRBD1. Germline V gives CDR1 MGHDK, CDR2 SYGVNS. V lost 4 bases and J lost 2; bases outside the gene matches: 9. The CDR3 runs 16 residues. Here the CDR3 DNA reads TGTGCCAGCAGTGCAACGCCGGGACAGGGTACCTACGAGCAGTACTTC. Its protein is CASSATPGQGTYEQYF.

This clone was recorded a few times. The rearrangement links TRBV19 to TRBJ1-1; D unclear. CDR3 size: 15 residues. Per germline, CDR1 LNHDA and CDR2 SQIVND (reference sequence). V lost 5 bases and J 0 bases, leaving 13 bases between the germline ends. The CDR3 DNA is TGTGCCAGTAGTGTATCCAAGACAATGAACACTGAAGCTTTCTTT. This translates into CASSVSKTMNTEAFF.

The J gene is TRBJ2-7, the V gene TRBV18; TRBD1 aligns across 8 bases. This CDR3 region has 17 residues. Germline trimming cut 6 bases from V and 1 base from J; bases unmatched to any gene: 14. The germline gives CDR1 KGHSH, CDR2 LQKENI. DNA of the CDR3: TGTGCCAGCTCTAAGGGACAGGAGCTCCCCTCTTCCTACGAGCAGTACTTC. This codes for CASSKGQELPSSYEQYF.

V usage is TRBV6-5 and J usage is TRBJ1-4; D is perhaps TRBD1 (6 bases). Per the germline V gene, CDR1 is MNHEY and CDR2 is SVGAGI. The germline V and J ends were trimmed by 6 bases and 8 bases, with 16 bases remaining between them. The CDR3 is made up of 14 amino acids. This CDR3 reads CASRPTGLGEKLFF. The CDR3 coding sequence is TGTGCCAGCAGACCAACAGGGCTAGGGGAAAAACTGTTTTTT.

This clone was seen only a few times. CDR3 sequence: CASSTPTDRPPGSPTGELFF. The CDR3 DNA reads TGTGCCAGCAGCACCCCTACGGACAGGCCTCCTGGGTCCCCCACCGGGGAGCTGTTTTTT. The rearrangement joins TRBV21-1 to TRBJ2-2; the table's TRBD1 call for D was not verified on the DNA. TRBV21-1 is listed as a pseudogene. This CDR3 comprises 20 residues.

This chain uses TRBV7-3 with TRBJ2-1; 7 positions agree with TRBD1. The ends lost 7 bases at V and 6 bases at J; junction bases unmatched: 6. The CDR3 runs to 13 residues. Germline CDR1 and CDR2: SGHTA and FQGTGA. DNA for the CDR3: TGTGCCAGCACCCCGACAGGGACCAATGAGCAGTTCTTC. Translating it yields CASTPTGTNEQFF. Using reference TRBV7-3 and TRBJ2-1 for the parts outside the CDR3, the full variable domain is GAGVSQTPSNKVTEKGKYVELRCDPISGHTALYWYRQSLGQGPEFLIYFQGTGAADDSGLPNDRFFAVRPEGSVSTLKIQRTERGDSAVYLCASTPTGTNEQFFGPGTRLTVL.

This chain joins TRBV28 and TRBJ2-1; D might be TRBD1 (5 bases). The CDR3 has 14 amino acids. The V and J ends lost 6 bases and 7 bases respectively, with 16 bases between them. Germline CDR1 reads MDHEN; CDR2 reads SYDVKM. CDR3 in DNA: TGTGCCAGCAGAGGGCCGGACACTACGAATGAGCAGTTCTTC. This codes for CASRGPDTTNEQFF. Together with reference TRBV28 and TRBJ2-1, the CDR3 gives the full variable domain: DVKVTQSSRYLVKRTGEKVFLECVQDMDHENMFWYRQDPGLGLRLIYFSYDVKMKEKGDIPEGYSVSREKKERFSLILESASTNQTSMYLCASRGPDTTNEQFFGPGTRLTVL.

This clone showed up just a few times. V gene TRBV29-1 combines with J gene TRBJ2-7; TRBD2 might be the D (6 bases). This CDR3 has 13 residues. CDR1 SQVTM and CDR2 ANQGSEA come from the germline V gene. The V gene lost 8 bases and the J gene lost 5 bases, with 19 bases spanning the gap. The CDR3 is CSCVIGGTDEQYF. The CDR3 DNA sequence: TGCAGCTGTGTAATCGGGGGTACCGACGAGCAGTACTTC.

This clone was picked up a small number of times. The chain recombines TRBV29-1 with TRBJ2-3, with TRBD2 matching 14 bases. The CDR3 sequence is 15 residues long. CDR1 and CDR2 from the germline V gene are SQVTM and ANQGSEA. V shed 3 bases and J 10 bases; nucleotides not matched to a gene: 9. In nucleotides, the CDR3 is TGCAGCGTTGAGACTAGCGGGGGGGCAATCCCCCCGCAGTATTTT. Its translation is CSVETSGGAIPPQYF.

J is TRBJ2-2 and V is TRBV4-1; 8 bases line up with TRBD1. Trimming removed 7 bases from V and 5 bases from J; junction bases left unmatched: 6. The germline gives CDR1 MGHRA, CDR2 YSYEKL. The CDR3 is 14 amino acids. The CDR3 DNA is TGCGCCAGCACCCAGACAGGGGTGACCGGGGAGCTGTTTTTT. This codes for CASTQTGVTGELFF.

There are a few counts of this clone. This sequence joins TRBV6-5 and TRBJ2-5, with D perhaps matching TRBD2 (5 bases). Trimming pared 2 bases from V and 4 bases from J, leaving 8 bases between. Germline CDR1 reads MNHEY; CDR2 reads SVGAGI. The CDR3 spans 13 residues. The CDR3 DNA is TGTGCCAGCAGTTACCCGGGAAGAGAGACCCAGTACTTC. As protein: CASSYPGRETQYF.

Only a few counts were recorded for this clone. The rearrangement links TRBV15 to TRBJ1-2, with TRBD1 matching 7 bases. Germline values: CDR1 LNHNV, CDR2 YYDKDF (reference sequence). With 0 bases clipped from V and 8 bases from J, the junction kept 6 bases outside the gene matches. The CDR3 loop spans 14 amino acids. This CDR3 reads CATSRDRGGRGYTF. The CDR3 DNA is TGTGCCACCAGCAGAGATCGAGGGGGCCGCGGCTACACCTTC.

V and J are TRBV9 and TRBJ1-1; 7 bases fit TRBD1. The V segment lost 4 bases and the J segment 0 bases; nucleotides outside the gene matches: 9. The CDR3 has 16 residues. Germline V gene data show CDR1 as SGDLS and CDR2 as YYNGEE. CDR3 coding DNA: TGTGCCAGCAGCCCGAACTTGGACAGGTTGAACACTGAAGCTTTCTTT. The encoded protein is CASSPNLDRLNTEAFF.

This clone has a handful of counts. Other nucleotide sequences in the sample specify the same CDR3. V usage is TRBV29-1 and J usage is TRBJ1-1, with 7 bases fitting TRBD1. The CDR3 runs 12 residues. With 4 bases clipped from V and 1 base from J, the junction kept 0 bases outside the gene matches. CDR1 SQVTM and CDR2 ANQGSEA come from the germline V gene. CDR3 sequence reads: CSVGTGNTEAFF. In DNA, the CDR3 is TGCAGCGTTGGGACAGGGAACACTGAAGCTTTCTTT.

This clone has just a few counts. V is TRBV19 and J is TRBJ2-3, with TRBD1 matching 7 bases. V lost 4 bases and J lost 6; bases outside the gene matches: 10. The germline gives CDR1 LNHDA, CDR2 SQIVND (reference sequence). The CDR3 is 15 amino acids. CDR3 DNA: TGTGCCAGTAGTAGGGGACAGTCCCCCGGCGATACGCAGTATTTT. Amino acids: CASSRGQSPGDTQYF.

This clone was observed a few times. The J gene is TRBJ1-5, the V gene TRBV7-2, with 7 bases fitting TRBD1. Per germline, CDR1 SGHTA and CDR2 FQGNSA. The V segment lost 3 bases and the J segment 6 bases; nucleotides outside the gene matches: 8. This CDR3 has 15 amino acids. CDR3 protein: CASSLGDRVTQPQHF. DNA for the CDR3: TGTGCCAGCAGCTTGGGTGACAGGGTGACTCAGCCCCAGCATTTT.

This clone was seen a few times. The chain recombines TRBV30 with TRBJ2-3; 11 bases match TRBD2. V gave up 6 bases and J gave up 8 bases; unmatched junction bases: 7. The germline V gene encodes CDR1 GTSNPN and CDR2 SVGIG (reference sequence). This CDR3 is built from 13 residues. The CDR3 region is CACTSGGIGTQYF. CDR3 DNA: TGTGCCTGCACTAGCGGGGGTATCGGTACGCAGTATTTT.

V and J are TRBV18 and TRBJ1-5, with TRBD1 matching 8 bases. Germline V lookup: CDR1 KGHSH, CDR2 LQKENI. The CDR3 is 14 amino acids. Germline trimming cut 5 bases from V and 2 bases from J; bases unmatched to any gene: 2. The CDR3 spells CASSSGQGNQPQHF. The CDR3 region has the DNA TGTGCCAGCTCATCGGGACAGGGCAATCAGCCCCAGCATTTT.

The chain is built from TRBV7-2 and TRBJ2-7; 11 bases fit TRBD1. Germline V gene data show CDR1 as SGHTA and CDR2 as FQGNSA. This CDR3 has 15 residues. The ends lost 5 bases at V and 2 bases at J; junction bases unmatched: 5. CDR3 coding DNA: TGTGCCAGCAGCACGGGACAGGGGGACCCCTACGAGCAGTACTTC. Its protein product is CASSTGQGDPYEQYF. The whole variable domain, remainder taken from reference TRBV7-2 and TRBJ2-7, is GAGVSQSPSNKVTEKGKDVELRCDPISGHTALYWYRQSLGQGLEFLIYFQGNSAPDKSGLPSDRFSAERTGGSVSTLTIQRTQQEDSAVYLCASSTGQGDPYEQYFGPGTRLTVT.

The V call is TRBV7-2, the J call TRBJ2-1; no reliable D call. The germline CDR1 and CDR2 sequences are SGHTA and FQGNSA. V dropped 5 bases and J dropped 12 bases, with 14 bases sitting between them. CDR3 length: 12 residues. Here the CDR3 reads CASSLVPVGQFF. DNA of the CDR3: TGTGCCAGCAGCCTAGTGCCGGTTGGGCAGTTCTTC.

This clone has just a few counts. The chain has TRBV5-4 and TRBJ1-3; D is perhaps TRBD1 (5 bases). Trimming took 0 bases from V and 7 from J, leaving 8 bases between them. The germline V gene has CDR1 SGHNT and CDR2 YYREEE (reference sequence). The CDR3 is 13 residues long. CDR3 in DNA: TGTGCCAGCAGCTTGGGTGGGGCCAACACCATATATTTT. Protein sequence: CASSLGGANTIYF. Full variable domain (rest looked up from reference TRBV5-4 and TRBJ1-3): ETGVTQSPTHLIKTRGQQVTLRCSSQSGHNTVSWYQQALGQGPQFIFQYYREEENGRGNFPPRFSGLQFPNYSSELNVNALELDDSALYLCASSLGGANTIYFGEGSWLTVV.

This clone was found a few times. This chain links TRBV7-2 with TRBJ2-1; no definite D call. Trimming shortened V by 5 bases and J by 4 bases, and 3 bases separated the two germline ends. The CDR3 length is 11 residues. Germline values: CDR1 SGHTA, CDR2 FQGNSA. The CDR3: CASSRYNEQFF. For the CDR3, the DNA is TGTGCCAGCAGCCGGTACAATGAGCAGTTCTTC.

This clone was found a few times. The CDR3 DNA sequence: TGTGCCAGCACTCCACCTTCAGGAGGGCCGAAAACAGATACGCAGTATTTT. This codes for CASTPPSGGPKTDTQYF. V is TRBV28 and J is TRBJ2-3, with D perhaps TRBD2 (6 bases). Germline values: CDR1 MDHEN, CDR2 SYDVKM. This CDR3 spans 17 amino acids. V shed 7 bases and J shed 3 bases, with 23 bases lying between them.

The chain carries TRBV30 and TRBJ2-2; 9 bases align to TRBD1. The V segment lost 2 bases and the J segment 3 bases; nucleotides outside the gene matches: 7. The CDR3 is made up of 16 amino acids. Germline CDR1 is GTSNPN and CDR2 is SVGIG (reference sequence). The DNA for the CDR3 is TGTGCCTGGAGTAGGCTAGGGGACAGGGACACCGGGGAGCTGTTTTTT. Its translation is CAWSRLGDRDTGELFF.

The chain carries TRBV28 and TRBJ2-5; 7 nucleotides line up with TRBD1. The V segment lost 4 bases and the J segment 5 bases; nucleotides outside the gene matches: 10. The germline gives CDR1 MDHEN, CDR2 SYDVKM. The CDR3 extends over 15 amino acids. The CDR3 bases are TGTGCCAGCAGTTCCCCGGGACAGTCTACGGAGACCCAGTACTTC. Translation: CASSSPGQSTETQYF.

The chain has TRBV19 and TRBJ2-5; no reliable D call. The length of the CDR3 is 13 residues. Germline V gene data show CDR1 as LNHDA and CDR2 as SQIVND (reference sequence). The V end was cut by 4 bases, the J end by 2 bases, with 8 bases between. CDR3: CASSTTQQETQYF. For the CDR3, the DNA is TGTGCCAGTAGTACGACACAACAAGAGACCCAGTACTTC.

The gene calls are TRBV18 and TRBJ2-7; D is unresolved. CDR3 length: 13 residues. V dropped 0 bases and J dropped 3 bases, with 6 bases sitting between them. CDR1 is KGHSH and CDR2 is LQKENI in the germline V gene. The CDR3: CASSPPSFYEQYF. The CDR3 nucleotides are TGTGCCAGCTCACCACCTTCCTTCTACGAGCAGTACTTC.